This T cell receptor (beta chain) was found in a study of blood T cell repertoires in COVID-19. Study information: Researchers got acute and convalescent COVID-19 samples from the United States, Italy and Spain. The analysed material was cDNA or gDNA that came from T cells, B-cell-depleted T cells, or PBMCs.

Trimming pared 4 bases from V and 4 bases from J, leaving 14 bases between. Germline lookup yields CDR1 SGHAT and CDR2 FQNNGV. The CDR3 extends over 14 amino acids. Authors' data handling: Reference gene primers were amplified, and this amplification served to estimate nucleated cell counts. Measured with immunoSEQ multiplex PCR; TCRdb has only the in-frame clones, and not every one. V, J and clone size derive from that table, while D and trimming were established from the DNA sequence. The sample carries 100,000 to 150,000 clones, approximately 85% recorded once. The Seattle patients, enrolled during active infection, were followed longitudinally.

V gene TRBV11-2 combines with J gene TRBJ2-7; D may be TRBD1 (6 bases). Material for sequencing was peripheral blood. The receptor was isolated from a woman older than 75 with COVID-19, enrolled during active disease. CDR3 DNA: TGTGCCAGCAGCTCCTACAGGGTGAAGTACGAGCAGTACTTC. It is translated as CASSSYRVKYEQYF.